A single sample is the source of the 14 T cell receptor beta chains below, sequenced in a study of T cells in Graves' hyperthyroidism and ophthalmopathy. Regions amplified from RNA transcripts were the TCR beta CDR3 regions. Initially, a first-round RT-PCR of the TCR CDR3 employed the HTBI primer set. Each CDR3 protein gets one entry after TCRdb re-called the multiplex PCR reads with MiXCR. The repertoire consists of approximately 630,000 distinct CDR3 sequences, with around 16% occurring once and the leading ten covering approximately 3.9%. Specimen: blood. These receptors were obtained from a woman in her 30s with Graves' hyperthyroidism.

The chain employs TRBV6-1 and TRBJ2-5; D unresolved. The CDR3 contains 16 residues. Germline CDR1 is MNHNS and CDR2 is SASEGT. V was clipped by 7 bases and J by 1 base, with 19 bases between them. This chain's CDR3 is CASTPEVAAAQETQYF. The CDR3 DNA reads as TGTGCCAGCACTCCCGAGGTTGCGGCCGCCCAAGAGACCCAGTACTTC.

This clonotype was seen ten or more times. V usage is TRBV7-3 and J usage is TRBJ2-3, with D perhaps matching TRBD1 or TRBD2 (5 bases each). Trimming shortened V by 0 bases and J by 1 base, and 8 bases separated the two germline ends. Germline CDR1 SGHTA, CDR2 FQGTGA. CDR3 length: 15 residues. Written as DNA, the CDR3 is TGTGCCAGCAGCTTAACGATGGGGGGCACAGATACGCAGTATTTT. This encodes CASSLTMGGTDTQYF.

This clonotype turned up a few times. The chain uses TRBV18 and TRBJ1-4, with 10 positions matching TRBD1. Germline CDR1 is KGHSH and CDR2 is LQKENI. Trimming at V came to 6 bases and at J to 3 bases, leaving 4 bases not matched to a gene. The CDR3 runs 15 residues. CDR3 sequence: CASSQGTGANEKLFF. The CDR3 DNA reads as TGTGCCAGCTCCCAGGGGACAGGGGCTAATGAAAAACTGTTTTTT.

This clonotype came up many times. This chain uses TRBV29-1 with TRBJ1-1; TRBD1 matches at 9 bases. The CDR3 sequence is 13 residues long. Germline V gene lookup returns CDR1 SQVTM and CDR2 ANQGSEA. With 0 bases clipped from V and 12 bases from J, the junction kept 8 bases outside the gene matches. CDR3 loop: CSVEDQGQGGPFF. Written as DNA, the CDR3 is TGCAGCGTTGAAGATCAGGGACAGGGTGGACCTTTCTTT.

This clonotype was counted ten times or more. The V and J genes are TRBV11-2 and TRBJ2-7; tentative D call: TRBD2 (6 bases). The germline CDR1 and CDR2 sequences are SGHAT and FQNNGV. CDR3 length: 15 residues. Trimming took off 5 bases at V and 4 bases at J, with 18 bases between the two ends. As DNA, the CDR3 is TGTGCCAGCAGCCACCTTGTAGGCGGGAAGTACGAGCAGTACTTC. Translated, it gives CASSHLVGGKYEQYF.

This chain uses TRBV3-1 with TRBJ1-2; a possible D gene is TRBD1 (5 bases). V lost 4 bases and J lost 7, with 22 bases in between. The germline V gene has CDR1 LGHDT and CDR2 YNNKEL (reference sequence). The CDR3 is 16 residues long. The DNA for the CDR3 is TGTGCCAGCAGCCCATTGGTTAGGGCAGGGAGTCCTGGCTACACCTTC. Translation: CASSPLVRAGSPGYTF.

This clonotype was detected many times. This chain uses TRBV29-1 with TRBJ2-1; D is unclear. Trimming removed 3 bases from V and 5 bases from J, with 8 bases in between. CDR1 SQVTM and CDR2 ANQGSEA come from the germline V gene. This CDR3 spans 12 amino acids. The CDR3 loop reads CSVDSRDNEQFF. The CDR3 nucleotides are TGCAGCGTTGATTCTAGAGACAATGAGCAGTTCTTC.

This clonotype was counted only a few times. This chain links TRBV7-2 with TRBJ1-4; maybe TRBD1 (6 bases). Germline CDR1 is SGHTA and CDR2 is FQGNSA. The CDR3 sequence is 14 residues long. V lost 4 bases, J lost 6 bases, and 12 bases lay in between. The CDR3 nucleotides are TGTGCCAGCAGCTCGGGGGGGCCACATGAAAAACTGTTTTTT. Residues: CASSSGGPHEKLFF.

V usage is TRBV10-3 and J usage is TRBJ2-5, with D possibly matching TRBD2 (6 bases). Germline CDR1 and CDR2: ENHRY and SYGVKD. The V end was cut by 6 bases, the J end by 5 bases, with 13 bases between. The CDR3 totals 13 residues. The CDR3 loop is CAIRGGMMETQYF. Here the CDR3 DNA reads TGTGCCATCAGGGGCGGGATGATGGAGACCCAGTACTTC.

The genes are TRBV20-1 and TRBJ2-7, with 7 nucleotides matching TRBD2. Germline CDR1 DFQATT, CDR2 SNEGSKA (reference sequence). V lost 3 bases to trimming and J lost 2 bases; unmatched junction nucleotides: 10. The CDR3 covers 15 residues. The CDR3 DNA is TGCAGTGCTAGCCGGGCGGGAGTGGCCACCTACGAGCAGTACTTC. This translates into CSASRAGVATYEQYF.

In its sample, this clonotype was seen many times. The rearrangement joins TRBV27 to TRBJ1-2; 11 bases are a match to TRBD1. The germline V gene has CDR1 MNHEY and CDR2 SMNVEV (reference sequence). The CDR3 is made up of 15 amino acids. V lost 10 bases, J lost 4 bases, and 11 bases stayed unmatched. Written as DNA, the CDR3 is TGTGCCATCCCTCCGGACAGGGGGCCTCTCTATGGCTACACCTTC. Translation: CAIPPDRGPLYGYTF.

V gene TRBV28 combines with J gene TRBJ1-2; D uncertain. Germline-derived CDR1 and CDR2 are MDHEN and SYDVKM. V was pared by 4 bases and J by 3 bases, with 15 bases between. This CDR3 contains 15 residues. Here the CDR3 DNA reads TGTGCCAGCAGTTCGGGATTTTCAGAGGACTATGGCTACACCTTC. Translation: CASSSGFSEDYGYTF.

The chain carries TRBV20-1 and TRBJ1-2; no clear D. The CDR3 covers 13 residues. CDR1 is DFQATT, CDR2 SNEGSKA, per germline (reference sequence). V lost 6 bases and J lost 6, with 17 bases in between. The chain's CDR3 is CSASLQAHHGYTF. CDR3 nucleotide sequence: TGCAGTGCGAGTCTTCAGGCGCACCATGGCTACACCTTC.

The chain employs TRBV5-1 and TRBJ2-7, with D perhaps TRBD2 (5 bases). V was clipped by 0 bases and J by 2 bases, with 12 bases between them. CDR3 size: 15 residues. Germline loops: CDR1 SGHRS, CDR2 YFSETQ. The CDR3 coding sequence is TGCGCCAGCAGCTTGGCCGGGAACGGCGCCTACGAGCAGTACTTC. Residues: CASSLAGNGAYEQYF.